This entry is about one T cell receptor (beta chain). Its antigen is unidentified. The CDR3 extends over 13 amino acids. Germline CDR1 reads SQVTM; CDR2 reads ANQGSEA. V shed 3 bases, J shed 5 bases, and the junction held 2 bases outside the gene matches. Cells sorted by CD45RO/CCR7/CD25/CD127/CD95/CD27 comprised CD4+ naive, central memory, regulatory and stem cell-like memory cells. This sample was included in a study of beta chain features in type 1 diabetes. At the level of the study: Sorted cells examined across all samples numbered more than 100 million. Study-wide findings and caveats: Moderate yet significant TCRB CDR3 shortening was seen in Type 1 diabetes patients in all four CD4+ subsets. Over-representation of high TCR-expressing cells was a possible consequence of cDNA sequencing.

The entirety of the isolated RNA underwent reverse transcription, so expressed TCRB transcripts were sequenced. Regulatory, naive and central memory T cell samples averaged about 3.57 million reads. TCRdb keeps only in-frame clones here, not all; method: immunoSEQ multiplex PCR. The table has approximately 730,000 clones, 13% seen once. The specimen was naive CD4+ T cells from blood. The sequence derives from a man younger than 35 with type 1 diabetes. The J gene is TRBJ2-1, the V gene TRBV29-1, with 9 nucleotides matching TRBD1. CDR3 protein: CSVETGGNNEQFF. The CDR3, as DNA: TGCAGCGTTGAGACAGGGGGAAACAATGAGCAGTTCTTC.